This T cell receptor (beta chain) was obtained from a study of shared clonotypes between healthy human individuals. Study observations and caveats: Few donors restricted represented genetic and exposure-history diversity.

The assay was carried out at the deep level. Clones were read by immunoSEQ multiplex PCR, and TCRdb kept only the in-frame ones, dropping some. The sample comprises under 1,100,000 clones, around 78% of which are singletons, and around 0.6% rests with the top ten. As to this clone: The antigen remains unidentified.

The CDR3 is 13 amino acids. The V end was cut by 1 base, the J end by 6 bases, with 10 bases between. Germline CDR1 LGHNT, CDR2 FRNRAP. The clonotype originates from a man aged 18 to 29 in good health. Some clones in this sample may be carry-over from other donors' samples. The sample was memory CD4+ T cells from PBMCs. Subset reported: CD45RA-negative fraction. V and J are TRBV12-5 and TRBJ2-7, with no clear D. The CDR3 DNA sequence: TGTGCTAGTGGTTTGGCCGGCGGTAGCGAGCAGTACTTC. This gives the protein CASGLAGGSEQYF.